Listed below are T cell receptor beta chains from one sample, sequenced in a study of blood T cell repertoires in COVID-19. Profiling relied on immunoSEQ multiplex PCR, and the TCRdb table lists in-frame clones only, not all of them. The profile shows 240,000 or so clones, approximately 80% of them singletons. Sequenced sample: peripheral blood. The receptor set was obtained from a woman of 80 years or more with acute or convalescent COVID-19. The CDR3 runs from the conserved cysteine through the conserved F or W. The D gene is left open where the match is weak. Size is omitted from some rows. Given values are once, few, many or a class for expanded clones.

size,V,D,J,CDR3,DNA
-,TRBV6-2/TRBV6-3,-,TRBJ2-5,CASSYSGGRGETQYF,TGTGCCAGCAGTTACTCTGGGGGCCGCGGGGAGACCCAGTACTTC
-,TRBV29-1,TRBD1,TRBJ2-7,CSVEGAPGDRPYEQYF,TGCAGCGTCGAAGGGGCCCCAGGGGACAGGCCCTACGAGCAGTACTTC
few,TRBV5-1,TRBD1,TRBJ2-2,CASSWDRASGELFF,TGCGCCAGCAGTTGGGACAGGGCGTCCGGGGAGCTGTTTTTT
-,TRBV19,-,TRBJ1-5,CASSIVGRASNQPQHF,TGTGCCAGTAGTATAGTTGGCAGGGCCTCCAATCAGCCCCAGCATTTT
-,TRBV28,TRBD1,TRBJ1-1,CASRLGQGTEAFF,TGTGCCAGCAGACTGGGACAGGGTACTGAAGCTTTCTTT
-,TRBV7-8,TRBD1,TRBJ1-2,CASSLGQGNGYTF,TGTGCCAGCAGCCTGGGACAGGGAAACGGCTACACCTTC
-,TRBV7-2,-,TRBJ2-3,CASSSRADTQYF,TGTGCCAGCAGCTCCCGCGCAGATACGCAGTATTTT
-,TRBV3-1/TRBV3-2,-,TRBJ1-2,CASSSGVGGYTF,TGTGCCAGCAGCTCAGGGGTGGGTGGCTACACCTTC
few,TRBV7-9,TRBD2,TRBJ2-1,CASKTSGRWDEQFF,TGTGCCAGCAAGACTAGCGGGAGGTGGGATGAGCAGTTCTTC
-,TRBV6-5,TRBD1,TRBJ1-1,CASSYGQGAQAFF,TGTGCCAGCAGTTACGGACAGGGGGCCCAAGCTTTCTTT
-,TRBV5-6,TRBD1,TRBJ2-1,CASSTLGQRIINEQFF,TGTGCCAGCAGCACTTTGGGACAGCGAATTATCAATGAGCAGTTCTTC
-,TRBV2,TRBD1,TRBJ2-1,CASIRDRVDNEQFF,TGTGCCAGCATTCGGGACAGGGTCGACAATGAGCAGTTCTTC
-,TRBV18,TRBD1,TRBJ2-2,CASSPDRGIPGELFF,TGTGCCAGCTCACCGGACAGGGGTATACCCGGGGAGCTGTTTTTT
-,TRBV21-1,-,TRBJ1-5,CASSKVGTGGHQPQHF,TGTGCCAGCAGCAAAGTGGGGACAGGGGGCCATCAGCCCCAGCATTTT
-,TRBV7-2,TRBD1,TRBJ1-6,CASSPGTGVTNNSPLHF,TGTGCCAGCAGCCCGGGGACAGGGGTTACAAATAATTCACCCCTCCACTTT
once,TRBV15,TRBD2,TRBJ2-5,CATSFWQISGDARETQYF,TGTGCCACCAGCTTCTGGCAAATTAGCGGGGACGCCAGAGAGACCCAGTACTTC
-,TRBV6-6,TRBD1,TRBJ1-6,CASSRDRQNSPLHF,TGTGCCAGCAGTCGGGACAGGCAGAATTCACCCCTCCACTTT
-,TRBV18,-,TRBJ1-3,CASSPSSTGRSGNTIYF,TGTGCCAGCTCACCCTCCTCGACAGGTCGCTCTGGAAACACCATATATTTT
-,TRBV9,TRBD2,TRBJ2-1,CATSVGGWSGYYNEQFF,TGCGCCACCAGCGTGGGGGGGTGGAGCGGCTATTACAATGAGCAGTTCTTC
-,TRBV6-2/TRBV6-3,-,TRBJ2-4,CASSYGQNIQYF,TGTGCCAGCAGTTACGGGCAAAACATTCAGTACTTC
-,TRBV11-3,-,TRBJ1-1,CASSDSENTEAFF,TGTGCCAGCAGCGACAGTGAGAACACTGAAGCTTTCTTT
-,TRBV29-1,-,TRBJ1-4,CSAERGSGEKLFF,TGCAGCGCCGAGAGGGGGAGTGGAGAAAAACTGTTTTTT
-,TRBV27,-,TRBJ1-1,CASSAGTEAFF,TGTGCCAGCAGTGCCGGGACAGAAGCTTTCTTT
-,TRBV10-3,-,TRBJ1-1,CAISESPVPFEAFF,TGTGCCATCAGTGAGTCGCCAGTACCCTTTGAAGCTTTCTTT
-,TRBV7-3,TRBD1,TRBJ2-3,CASSPNRGLDTQYF,TGTGCCAGCAGCCCGAACAGGGGGCTGGATACGCAGTATTTT
-,TRBV19,TRBD2,TRBJ2-7,CASSIVPAGNYEQYF,TGTGCCAGTAGTATAGTTCCAGCGGGGAACTACGAGCAGTACTTC
-,TRBV7-2,-,TRBJ1-5,CASSYSARGHQPQHF,TGTGCCAGCAGCTACTCGGCACGTGGGCATCAGCCCCAGCATTTT
-,TRBV28,-,TRBJ1-5,CASGGGGQPQHF,TGTGCCAGCGGGGGAGGCGGACAGCCCCAGCATTTT
once,TRBV2,-,TRBJ1-6,CASRGASNSPLHF,TGTGCCAGCAGGGGGGCCAGCAATTCACCCCTCCACTTT
few,TRBV2,TRBD1,TRBJ1-1,CASSVNRGLDEAFF,TGTGCCAGCAGCGTTAACAGGGGGCTAGATGAAGCTTTCTTT
-,TRBV11-3,TRBD1,TRBJ2-5,CASSLQGASETQYF,TGTGCCAGCAGCTTACAGGGGGCGTCAGAGACCCAGTACTTC
once,TRBV5-6,TRBD2,TRBJ2-7,CASSLQRTSASSYEQYF,TGTGCCAGCAGCTTGCAAAGGACTAGCGCCTCCTCCTACGAGCAGTACTTC
-,TRBV4-3,-,TRBJ2-2,CASSQRETGHGELFF,TGCGCCAGCAGCCAAAGAGAAACAGGGCACGGGGAGCTGTTTTTT
-,TRBV7-6,TRBD2,TRBJ2-7,CASSSEGGRIGEQYF,TGTGCCAGCAGCTCCGAGGGCGGGAGGATCGGGGAGCAGTACTTC
-,TRBV6-5,TRBD2,TRBJ2-5,CASSYYGTSGGGTQYF,TGTGCCAGCAGTTACTATGGGACTAGCGGGGGGGGGACCCAGTACTTC
-,TRBV18,-,TRBJ2-6,CASSPNTRYPGANVLTF,TGTGCCAGCTCACCAAATACTCGGTACCCTGGGGCCAACGTCCTGACTTTC
-,TRBV27,-,TRBJ1-5,CASSSDGLYQPQHF,TGTGCCAGCAGTTCGGACGGACTCTATCAGCCCCAGCATTTT
-,TRBV2,-,TRBJ1-5,CASSDLRENQPQHF,TGTGCCAGCAGTGACTTGAGGGAGAATCAGCCCCAGCATTTT
-,TRBV1,-,TRBJ1-4,CTSSQYRQGAANEKLFF,TGCACCAGCAGCCAATATCGACAGGGGGCGGCTAATGAAAAACTGTTTTTT
few,TRBV29-1,TRBD1,TRBJ1-2,CSVEGGGTENNYGYTF,TGCAGCGTTGAGGGCGGTGGGACAGAGAATAACTATGGCTACACCTTC